The 7 T cell receptor beta chains reported below all come from one sample, sequenced in a study of graft-versus-host responses after intestinal transplantation. Some clones are missing from TCRdb's copy, which holds only in-frame ones; the method was immunoSEQ multiplex PCR. The table has over 3,000 clones, roughly a third seen once. The source material was alloreactive CD4+ T cells from a mixed lymphocyte reaction culture, sampled before transplantation. The subset here: CFSE-low proliferating T cells sorted from roughly six-day pre-transplant mixed lymphocyte reaction (GvH or HvG direction). These receptors were obtained from a human patient who was an organ donor for intestinal transplantation.

This clone turned up a few times. The genes are TRBV11-2 and TRBJ1-1; D remains ambiguous. There are 13 residues in the CDR3. Trimming left V 4 bases short and J 4 bases short, with 10 bases between. Germline V lookup: CDR1 SGHAT, CDR2 FQNNGV. Written as DNA, the CDR3 is TGTGCCAGCAGCTCTAATCTGGCCACTGAAGCTTTCTTT. It codes for CASSSNLATEAFF.

This chain uses TRBV5-6 with TRBJ2-5, with 7 positions matching TRBD2. The germline V gene encodes CDR1 SGHDT and CDR2 YYEEEE. The CDR3 is 16 amino acids. V dropped 4 bases and J dropped 1; count of bases not matched to a gene: 10. CDR3: CASSQNGGTIQETQYF. The CDR3 DNA reads TGTGCCAGCAGCCAGAACGGAGGGACTATCCAAGAGACCCAGTACTTC.

The chain recombines TRBV20-1 with TRBJ1-1; D is unresolved. Trimming left V 3 bases short and J 1 base short, with 3 bases between. Looked up from germline, CDR1 is DFQATT and CDR2 is SNEGSKA (reference sequence). CDR3 size: 11 residues. The CDR3 here is CSASRNTEAFF. In DNA, the CDR3 is TGCAGTGCTAGTAGGAACACTGAAGCTTTCTTT.

V usage is TRBV7-9 and J usage is TRBJ2-3; D call uncertain. V lost 5 bases and J lost 2, with 11 bases in between. Germline V lookup: CDR1 SEHNR, CDR2 FQNEAQ (reference sequence). The CDR3 extends over 14 amino acids. CDR3: CASSPQVLTDTQYF. In DNA, the CDR3 is TGTGCCAGCAGCCCCCAGGTCCTCACAGATACGCAGTATTTT.

This clone is medium-sized by share. The V and J genes are TRBV9 and TRBJ1-4; D gene uncertain. This CDR3 has 15 residues. Trimming left V 6 bases short and J 6 bases short, with 18 bases between. From germline, CDR1 is SGDLS and CDR2 YYNGEE. The CDR3 sequence is CASTRTGYRDEKLFF. The CDR3 bases are TGTGCCAGCACCCGAACGGGGTATCGGGATGAAAAACTGTTTTTT. Full variable domain (rest looked up from reference TRBV9 and TRBJ1-4): DSGVTQTPKHLITATGQRVTLRCSPRSGDLSVYWYQQSLDQGLQFLIQYYNGEERAKGNILERFSAQQFPDLHSELNLSSLELGDSALYFCASTRTGYRDEKLFFGSGTQLSVL.

By frequency in the sample, this clone is large (0.1 to 1%). The chain combines TRBV19 with TRBJ1-4; D remains ambiguous. CDR1 is LNHDA and CDR2 is SQIVND in the germline V gene (reference sequence). The CDR3 has 13 residues. Trimming left V 6 bases short and J 0 bases short, with 5 bases between. CDR3 DNA: TGTGCCAGTAGGAGTGCAACTAATGAAAAACTGTTTTTT. Translating gives CASRSATNEKLFF.

The genes are TRBV11-2 and TRBJ1-6, with no clear D. The germline gives CDR1 SGHAT, CDR2 FQNNGV. V was pared by 3 bases and J by 9 bases, with 9 bases between. The CDR3 runs to 13 residues. The CDR3 reads CASSFKESSPLHF. The CDR3 DNA is TGTGCCAGCAGCTTCAAGGAAAGTTCACCCCTCCACTTT.